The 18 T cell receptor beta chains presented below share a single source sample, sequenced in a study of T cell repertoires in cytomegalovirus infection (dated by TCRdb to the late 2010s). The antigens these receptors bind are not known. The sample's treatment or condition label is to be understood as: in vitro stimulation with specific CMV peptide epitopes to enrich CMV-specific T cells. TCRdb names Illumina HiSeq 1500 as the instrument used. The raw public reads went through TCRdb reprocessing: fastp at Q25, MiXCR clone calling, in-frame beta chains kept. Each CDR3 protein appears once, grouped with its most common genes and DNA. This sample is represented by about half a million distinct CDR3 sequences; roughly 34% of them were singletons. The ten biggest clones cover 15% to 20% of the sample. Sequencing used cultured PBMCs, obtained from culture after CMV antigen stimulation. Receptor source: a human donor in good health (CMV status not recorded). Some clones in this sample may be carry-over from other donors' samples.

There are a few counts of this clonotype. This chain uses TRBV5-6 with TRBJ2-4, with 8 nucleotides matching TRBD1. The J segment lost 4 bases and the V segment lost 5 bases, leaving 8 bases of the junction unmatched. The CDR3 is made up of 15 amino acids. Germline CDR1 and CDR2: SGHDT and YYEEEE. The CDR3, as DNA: TGTGCCAGCAGTCTAGGCAGGGGGCCTAAAAACATTCAGTACTTC. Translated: CASSLGRGPKNIQYF.

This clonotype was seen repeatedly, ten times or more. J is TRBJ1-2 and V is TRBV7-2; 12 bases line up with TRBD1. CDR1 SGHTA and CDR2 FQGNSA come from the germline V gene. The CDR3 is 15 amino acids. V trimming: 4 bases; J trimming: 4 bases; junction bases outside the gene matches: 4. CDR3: CASSSAGQGAYGYTF. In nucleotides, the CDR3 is TGTGCCAGCAGCTCGGCGGGACAGGGGGCCTATGGCTACACCTTC.

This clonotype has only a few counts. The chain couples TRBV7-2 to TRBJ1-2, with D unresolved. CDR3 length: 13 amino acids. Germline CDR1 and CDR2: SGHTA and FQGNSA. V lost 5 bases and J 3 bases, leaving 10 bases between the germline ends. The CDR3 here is CASSPQYYYGYTF. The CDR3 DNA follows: TGTGCCAGCAGCCCCCAGTATTACTATGGCTACACCTTC.

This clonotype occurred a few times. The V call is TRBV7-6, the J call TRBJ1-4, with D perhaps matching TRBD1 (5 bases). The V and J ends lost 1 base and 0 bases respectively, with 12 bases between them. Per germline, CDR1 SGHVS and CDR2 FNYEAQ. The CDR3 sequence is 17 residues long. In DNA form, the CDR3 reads TGTGCCAGCAGCTTAGATCAAGGGGAGTCAACTAATGAAAAACTGTTTTTT. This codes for CASSLDQGESTNEKLFF.

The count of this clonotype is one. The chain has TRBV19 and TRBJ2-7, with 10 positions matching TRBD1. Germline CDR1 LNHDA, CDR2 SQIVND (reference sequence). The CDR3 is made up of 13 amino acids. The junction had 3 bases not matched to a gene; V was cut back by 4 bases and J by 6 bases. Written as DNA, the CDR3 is TGTGCCAGTAGTAGGGACAGGGGAGGCGAGCAGTACGTC. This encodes CASSRDRGGEQYV.

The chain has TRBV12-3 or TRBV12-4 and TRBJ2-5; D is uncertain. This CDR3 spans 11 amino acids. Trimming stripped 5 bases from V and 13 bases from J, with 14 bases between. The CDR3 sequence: CASSPPRPGYF. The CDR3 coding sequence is TGTGCCAGCAGTCCCCCCAGGCCCGGGTACTTC.

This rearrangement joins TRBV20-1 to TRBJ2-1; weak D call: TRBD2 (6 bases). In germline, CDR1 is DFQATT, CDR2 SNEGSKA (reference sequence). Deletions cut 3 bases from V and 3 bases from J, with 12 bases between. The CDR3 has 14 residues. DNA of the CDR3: TGCAGTGCTAGTTTGCTAGCGTTCTACAATGAGCAGTTCTTC. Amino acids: CSASLLAFYNEQFF.

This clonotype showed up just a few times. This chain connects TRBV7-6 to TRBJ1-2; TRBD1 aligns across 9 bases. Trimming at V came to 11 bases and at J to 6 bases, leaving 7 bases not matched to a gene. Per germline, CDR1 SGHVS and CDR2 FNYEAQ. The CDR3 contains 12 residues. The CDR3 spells CAVHGTGNGYTF. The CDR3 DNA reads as TGTGCCGTGCACGGGACAGGGAATGGCTACACCTTC.

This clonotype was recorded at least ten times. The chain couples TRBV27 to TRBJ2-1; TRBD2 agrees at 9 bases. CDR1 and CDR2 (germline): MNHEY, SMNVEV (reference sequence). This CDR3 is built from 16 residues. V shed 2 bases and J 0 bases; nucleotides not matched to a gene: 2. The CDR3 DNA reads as TGTGCCAGCAGTTTACTTAGCGGGAGCTCCTACAATGAGCAGTTCTTC. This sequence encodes CASSLLSGSSYNEQFF.

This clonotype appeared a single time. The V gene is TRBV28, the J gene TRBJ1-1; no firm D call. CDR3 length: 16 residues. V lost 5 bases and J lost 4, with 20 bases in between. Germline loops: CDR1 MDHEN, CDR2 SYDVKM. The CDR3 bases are TGTGCCAGCAGTCAAAGCCAAGCTGCGAGGGCCACTGAAGCTTTCTTT. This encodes CASSQSQAARATEAFF.

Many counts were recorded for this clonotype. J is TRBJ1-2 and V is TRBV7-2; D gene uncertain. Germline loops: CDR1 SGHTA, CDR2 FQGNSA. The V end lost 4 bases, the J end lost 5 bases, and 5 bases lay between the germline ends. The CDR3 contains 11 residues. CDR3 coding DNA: TGTGCCAGCAGCTCCACTTATGGCTACACCTTC. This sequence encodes CASSSTYGYTF.

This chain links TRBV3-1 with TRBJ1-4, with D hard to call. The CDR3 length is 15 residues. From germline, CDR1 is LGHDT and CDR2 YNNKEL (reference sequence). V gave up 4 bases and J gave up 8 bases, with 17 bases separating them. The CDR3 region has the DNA TGTGCCAGCAGCCGAGGGCCATCAAAGGGAGAAAAACTGTTTTTT. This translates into CASSRGPSKGEKLFF.

The CDR3 DNA reads TGTGCCAGCAGCTTCCCTAGACTAGCGGGAGGGGGCACAGATACGCAGTATTTT. This codes for CASSFPRLAGGGTDTQYF. The J gene is TRBJ2-3, the V gene TRBV7-8, with TRBD2 identical over 14 bases. Trimming removed 3 bases from V and 1 base from J; junction bases left unmatched: 6. The CDR3 is 18 amino acids. The germline V gene encodes CDR1 SGHVS and CDR2 FQNEAQ.

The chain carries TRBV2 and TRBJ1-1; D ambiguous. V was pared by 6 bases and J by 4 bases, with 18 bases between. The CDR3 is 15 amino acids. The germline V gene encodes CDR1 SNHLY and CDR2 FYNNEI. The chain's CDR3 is CASSYNRDSGTEAFF. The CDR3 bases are TGTGCCAGCAGCTACAATAGGGATTCGGGCACTGAAGCTTTCTTT.

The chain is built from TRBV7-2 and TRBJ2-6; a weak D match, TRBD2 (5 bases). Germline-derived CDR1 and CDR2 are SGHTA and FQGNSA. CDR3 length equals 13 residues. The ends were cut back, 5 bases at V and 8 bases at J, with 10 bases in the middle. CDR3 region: CASSQKDSNVLTF. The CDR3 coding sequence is TGTGCCAGCAGCCAAAAGGACTCCAACGTCCTGACTTTC.

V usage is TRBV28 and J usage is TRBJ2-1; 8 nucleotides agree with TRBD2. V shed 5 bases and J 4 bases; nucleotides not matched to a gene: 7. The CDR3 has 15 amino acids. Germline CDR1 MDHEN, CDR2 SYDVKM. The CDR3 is CASSTGPGGYNEQFF. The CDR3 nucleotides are TGTGCCAGCAGTACAGGACCGGGGGGGTACAATGAGCAGTTCTTC.

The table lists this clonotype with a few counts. CDR3 sequence: CASSQTAAGVGYTF. DNA of the CDR3: TGCGCCAGCAGCCAAACTGCGGCCGGTGTAGGCTACACCTTC. This chain uses TRBV5-1 with TRBJ1-2; the D is unclear. CDR1 SGHRS and CDR2 YFSETQ come from the germline V gene. The CDR3 covers 14 residues. V lost 4 bases to trimming and J lost 8 bases, with 18 bases between them.

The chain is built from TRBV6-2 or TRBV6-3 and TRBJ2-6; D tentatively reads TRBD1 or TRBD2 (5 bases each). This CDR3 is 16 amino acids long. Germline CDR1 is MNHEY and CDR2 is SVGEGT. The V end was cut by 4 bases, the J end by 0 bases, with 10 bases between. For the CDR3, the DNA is TGTGCCAGCAGTTCCCCAGGGAGCTCTGGGGCCAACGTCCTGACTTTC. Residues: CASSSPGSSGANVLTF.